The sequence of this T cell receptor beta chain was determined in a study of blood T cell repertoires in COVID-19. Study overall: The study drew acute and convalescent COVID-19 samples from the United States, Italy and Spain. Sources were T cells, B-cell-depleted T cells, or PBMCs; the material itself was cDNA or gDNA.

Per the original data handling: Amplification of reference gene primers provided the estimated nucleated cell counts. The assay was immunoSEQ multiplex PCR, and TCRdb's table has in-frame clones only and misses some. D and trimming come from the DNA, and the V and J calls and clone size come from that table. The sample carries about 38,000 clones, 87% recorded once. The trim removed 4 bases at V and 6 bases at J, leaving 7 bases unmatched. In germline, CDR1 is SEHNR, CDR2 FQNEAQ (reference sequence). The CDR3 length is 17 residues. The Seattle patients, enrolled during active infection, were followed longitudinally.

V and J are TRBV7-9 and TRBJ2-2, with 14 bases lining up with TRBD2. Sequenced: peripheral blood. This TCR was sampled from a man in his 60s with COVID-19, enrolled during active disease. CDR3 loop: CASSSGLAGAGAGELFF. The CDR3 DNA sequence: TGTGCCAGCAGCTCGGGACTAGCGGGAGCGGGCGCCGGGGAGCTGTTTTTT.